This T cell receptor beta chain derives from a study of T cell responses to AZD1222 COVID-19 vaccine. This CDR3 contains 11 residues. CDR1 and CDR2 (germline): SQVTM, ANQGSEA. V was clipped by 4 bases and J by 3 bases, with 7 bases between them. Only a few counts were recorded for this clone. The protocol was immunoSEQ multiplex PCR, while the TCRdb copy is restricted to in-frame clones and leaves out a portion. This sample has about 120,000 clones; about 87% occur once, and the top ten carry roughly 10%. The chain has TRBV29-1 and TRBJ2-7, with no clear D. The sample consisted of peripheral blood, taken on day 0 of AZD1222 vaccination. The sequence was collected from an adult in good health. The CDR3 sequence: CSVATVYEQYF. The CDR3 region has the DNA TGCAGCGTTGCTACAGTCTACGAGCAGTACTTC.